This T cell receptor (beta chain) was identified in a study of T-cell reconstitution after alpha-beta-depleted transplantation in children. Library preparation (for TCRbeta) was performed with unique molecular identifiers. TCRdb fed the PCR reads into MiXCR, producing one record per CDR3 protein. The data hold roughly 220,000 distinct CDR3 sequences, with around 12% observed a single time. V was shortened by 2 bases and J by 0 bases, with 12 bases between the two germline ends. The germline V gene has CDR1 SGDLS and CDR2 YYNGEE. The CDR3 consists of 15 residues. The chain recombines TRBV9 with TRBJ2-7; no clear D gene. The sequence derives from a human donor who donated a stem cell graft to a child with acute lymphoblastic leukemia. The sequencing used PBMCs from the stem cell graft donor, collected from the stem cell graft. CDR3 protein: CASSVGPDTSYEQYF. Written as DNA, the CDR3 is TGTGCCAGCAGCGTGGGTCCCGACACCTCCTACGAGCAGTACTTC.